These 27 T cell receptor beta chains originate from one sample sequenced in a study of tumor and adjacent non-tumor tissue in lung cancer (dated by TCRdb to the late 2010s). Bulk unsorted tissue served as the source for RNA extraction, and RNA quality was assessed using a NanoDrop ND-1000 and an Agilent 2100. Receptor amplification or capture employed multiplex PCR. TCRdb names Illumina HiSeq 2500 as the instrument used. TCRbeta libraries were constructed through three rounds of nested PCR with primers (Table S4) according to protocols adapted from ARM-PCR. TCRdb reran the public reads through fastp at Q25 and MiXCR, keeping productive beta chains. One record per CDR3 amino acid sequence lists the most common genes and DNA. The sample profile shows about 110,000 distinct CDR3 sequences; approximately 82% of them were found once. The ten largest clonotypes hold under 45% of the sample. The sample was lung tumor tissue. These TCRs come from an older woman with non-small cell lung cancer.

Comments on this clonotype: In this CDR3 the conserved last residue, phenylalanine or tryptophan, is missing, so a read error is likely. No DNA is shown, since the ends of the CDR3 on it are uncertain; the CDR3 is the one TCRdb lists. CDR3 residues: CASILDRLGEHFY. This chain uses TRBV11-2 with TRBJ2-1. Germline assignment: CDR1 SGHAT and CDR2 FQNNGV. The CDR3 spans 13 residues, counting both ends.

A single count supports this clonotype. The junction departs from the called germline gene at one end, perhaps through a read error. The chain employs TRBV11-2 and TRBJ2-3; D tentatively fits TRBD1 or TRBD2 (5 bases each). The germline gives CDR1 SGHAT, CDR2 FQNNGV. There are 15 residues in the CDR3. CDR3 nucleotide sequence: TGTGGCAGCAGCGCCACCGGGACGGCCATAGATACGCAGTGTTTT. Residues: CGSSATGTAIDTQCF. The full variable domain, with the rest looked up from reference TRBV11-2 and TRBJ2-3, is EAGVAQSPRYKIIEKRQSVAFWCNPISGHATLYWYQQILGQGPKLLIQFQNNGVVDDSQLPKDRFSAERLKGVDSTLKIQPAKLEDSAVYLCGSSATGTAIDTQCFGPGTRLTVL.

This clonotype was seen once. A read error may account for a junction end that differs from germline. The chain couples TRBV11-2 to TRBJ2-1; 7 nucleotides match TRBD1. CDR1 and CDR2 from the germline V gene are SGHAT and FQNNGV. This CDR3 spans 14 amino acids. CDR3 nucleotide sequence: TGTGCCCGTGCTCCAGCGACAGGGTATGGTGAGCACTTCTTC. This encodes CARAPATGYGEHFF. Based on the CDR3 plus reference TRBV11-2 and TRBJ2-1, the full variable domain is EAGVAQSPRYKIIEKRQSVAFWCNPISGHATLYWYQQILGQGPKLLIQFQNNGVVDDSQLPKDRFSAERLKGVDSTLKIQPAKLEDSAVYLCARAPATGYGEHFFGPGTRLTVL.

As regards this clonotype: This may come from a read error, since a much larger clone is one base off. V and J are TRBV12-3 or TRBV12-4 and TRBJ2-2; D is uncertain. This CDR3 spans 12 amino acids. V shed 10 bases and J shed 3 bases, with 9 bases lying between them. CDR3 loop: CATSNDTGELFF. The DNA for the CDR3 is TGTGCCACCTCAAACGACACCGGGGAGCTGTTTTTT.

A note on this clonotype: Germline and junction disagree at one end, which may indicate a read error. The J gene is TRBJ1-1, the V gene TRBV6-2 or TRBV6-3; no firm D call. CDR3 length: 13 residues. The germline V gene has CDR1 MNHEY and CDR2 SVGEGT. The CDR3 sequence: CVSGLYVDTEAFF. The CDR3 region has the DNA TGTGTCAGCGGCCTCTATGTGGACACTGAAGCTTTCTTT.

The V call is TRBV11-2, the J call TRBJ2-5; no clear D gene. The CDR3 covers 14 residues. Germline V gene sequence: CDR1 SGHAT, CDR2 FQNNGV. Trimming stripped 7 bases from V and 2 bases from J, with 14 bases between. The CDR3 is CASTPHGGQETQYF. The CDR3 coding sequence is TGTGCCAGCACTCCACATGGTGGTCAAGAGACCCAGTACTTC.

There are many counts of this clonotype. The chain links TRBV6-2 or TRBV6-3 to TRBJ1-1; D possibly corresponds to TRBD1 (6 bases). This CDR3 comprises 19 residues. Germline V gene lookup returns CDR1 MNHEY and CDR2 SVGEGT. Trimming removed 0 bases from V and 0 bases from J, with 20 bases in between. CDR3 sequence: CASSYSPGQTIKMNTEAFF. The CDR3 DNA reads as TGTGCCAGCAGTTACTCCCCCGGACAGACCATTAAGATGAACACTGAAGCTTTCTTT.

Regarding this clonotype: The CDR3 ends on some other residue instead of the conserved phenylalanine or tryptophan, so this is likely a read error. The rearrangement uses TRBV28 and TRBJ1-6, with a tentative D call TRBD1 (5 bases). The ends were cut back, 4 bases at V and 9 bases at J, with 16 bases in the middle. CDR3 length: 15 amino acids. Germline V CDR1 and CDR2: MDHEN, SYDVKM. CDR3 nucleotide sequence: TGTGCCAGCAGTTCCTCCGGGGCAGGGAGTTCACCCCTCCACCTT. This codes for CASSSSGAGSSPLHL.

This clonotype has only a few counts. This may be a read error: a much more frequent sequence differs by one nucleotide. CDR3 coding DNA: TGCAGCTGTAAGGAGGGGGGGGACACTGAAGCTTTCTTT. As protein: CSCKEGGDTEAFF. The chain couples TRBV29-1 to TRBJ1-1; D perhaps matches TRBD1 (6 bases). The CDR3 is 13 amino acids. Deletions cut 8 bases from V and 3 bases from J, with 16 bases between. Germline V gene data show CDR1 as SQVTM and CDR2 as ANQGSEA.

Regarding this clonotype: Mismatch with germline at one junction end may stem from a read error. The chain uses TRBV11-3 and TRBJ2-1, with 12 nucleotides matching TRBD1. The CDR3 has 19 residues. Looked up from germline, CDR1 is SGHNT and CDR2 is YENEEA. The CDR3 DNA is TGTGCCAGCAGCATGGCCGGGACAGGGGGCTTCCTCGGCTACAGTGAGCAGTTCTTT. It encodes CASSMAGTGGFLGYSEQFF.

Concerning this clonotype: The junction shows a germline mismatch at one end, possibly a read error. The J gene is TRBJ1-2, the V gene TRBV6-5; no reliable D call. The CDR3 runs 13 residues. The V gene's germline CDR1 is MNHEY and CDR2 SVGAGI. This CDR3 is CASISWPAYGYAF. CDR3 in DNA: TGTGCCAGCATTTCCTGGCCAGCCTATGGCTACGCCTTC.

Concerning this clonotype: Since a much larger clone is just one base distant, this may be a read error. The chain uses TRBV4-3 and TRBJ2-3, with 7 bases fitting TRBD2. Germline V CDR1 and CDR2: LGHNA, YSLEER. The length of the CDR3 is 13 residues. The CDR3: CASSQDLADMQYF. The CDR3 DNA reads TGCGCCAGCAGCCAAGATCTAGCGGATATGCAGTATTTT.

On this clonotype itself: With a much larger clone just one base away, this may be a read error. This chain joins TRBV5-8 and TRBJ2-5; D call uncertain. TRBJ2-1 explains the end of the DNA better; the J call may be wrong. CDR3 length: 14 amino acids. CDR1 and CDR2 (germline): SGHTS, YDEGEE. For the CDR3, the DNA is TGTGCCAGCAGCCTGCAAGACACCAAAGAGACCCAGTTCTTC. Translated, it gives CASSLQDTKETQFF.

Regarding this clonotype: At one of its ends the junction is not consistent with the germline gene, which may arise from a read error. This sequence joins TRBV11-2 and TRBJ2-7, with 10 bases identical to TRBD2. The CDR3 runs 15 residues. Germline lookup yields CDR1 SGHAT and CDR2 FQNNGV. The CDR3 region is CAGNYGASGSYEQYF. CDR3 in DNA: TGTGCCGGCAACTACGGGGCTAGCGGGAGCTACGAACAGTACTTC.

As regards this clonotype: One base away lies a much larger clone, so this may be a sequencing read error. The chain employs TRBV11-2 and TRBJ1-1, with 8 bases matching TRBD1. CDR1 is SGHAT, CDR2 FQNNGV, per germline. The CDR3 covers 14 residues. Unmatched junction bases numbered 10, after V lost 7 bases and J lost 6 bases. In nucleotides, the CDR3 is TGTGCCAGCACCTCCACGACAGGGGTGGCTGAAGCTTTCTTT. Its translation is CASTSTTGVAEAFF.

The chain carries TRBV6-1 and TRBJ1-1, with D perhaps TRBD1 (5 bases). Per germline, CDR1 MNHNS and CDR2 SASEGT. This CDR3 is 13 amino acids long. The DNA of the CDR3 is TGTAGCAGCCAAACCGACAGCGGAACTGAAGCTTTCTTT. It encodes CSSQTDSGTEAFF.

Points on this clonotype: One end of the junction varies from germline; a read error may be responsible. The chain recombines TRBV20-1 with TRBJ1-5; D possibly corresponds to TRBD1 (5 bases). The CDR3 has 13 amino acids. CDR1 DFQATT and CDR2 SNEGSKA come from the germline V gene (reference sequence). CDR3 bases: TGCAGTGCGAGACCCTGGGGGAATCAGCCTCAGCATTTT. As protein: CSARPWGNQPQHF.

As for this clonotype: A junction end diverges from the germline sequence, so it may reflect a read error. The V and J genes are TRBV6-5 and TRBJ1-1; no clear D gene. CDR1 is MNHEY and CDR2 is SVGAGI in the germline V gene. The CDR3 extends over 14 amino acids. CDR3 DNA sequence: TGTGCCAGCAGTTACTCGCCTGTGACGGGGAGGTCTTCCTTT. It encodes CASSYSPVTGRSSF.

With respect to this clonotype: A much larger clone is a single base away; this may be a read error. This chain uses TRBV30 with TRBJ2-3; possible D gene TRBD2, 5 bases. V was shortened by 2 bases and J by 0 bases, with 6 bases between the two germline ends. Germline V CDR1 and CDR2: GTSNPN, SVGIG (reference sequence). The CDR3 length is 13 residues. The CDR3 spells CAWSRESTDTQYF. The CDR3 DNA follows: TGTGCCTGGAGTCGGGAAAGCACAGATACGCAGTATTTT.

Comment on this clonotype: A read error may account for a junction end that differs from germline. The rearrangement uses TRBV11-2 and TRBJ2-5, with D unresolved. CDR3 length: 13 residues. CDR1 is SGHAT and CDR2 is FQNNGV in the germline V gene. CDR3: CANSSRRAETHYF. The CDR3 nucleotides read TGTGCCAACAGCTCCCGTCGGGCGGAGACCCATTACTTC.

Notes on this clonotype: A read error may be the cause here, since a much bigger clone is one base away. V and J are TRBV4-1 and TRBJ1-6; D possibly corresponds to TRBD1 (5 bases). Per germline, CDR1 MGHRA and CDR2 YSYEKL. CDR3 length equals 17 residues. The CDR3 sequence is CARSPRTGDLYNSPLHF. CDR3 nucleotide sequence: TGCGCCAGGAGCCCCCGAACAGGAGACCTTTATAATTCACCCCTCCACTTT.

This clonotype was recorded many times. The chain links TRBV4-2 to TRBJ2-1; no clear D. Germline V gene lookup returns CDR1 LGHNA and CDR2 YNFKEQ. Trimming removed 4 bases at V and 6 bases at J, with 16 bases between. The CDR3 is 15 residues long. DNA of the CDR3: TGTGCCAGCAGCCGCGGATTGACATCCAGCAATGAGCAGTTCTTC. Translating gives CASSRGLTSSNEQFF.

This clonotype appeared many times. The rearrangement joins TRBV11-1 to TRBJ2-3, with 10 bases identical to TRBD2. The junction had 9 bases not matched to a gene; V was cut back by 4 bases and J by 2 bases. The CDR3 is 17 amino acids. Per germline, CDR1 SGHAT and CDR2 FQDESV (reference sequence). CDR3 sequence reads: CASSSYGLAATTDTQYF. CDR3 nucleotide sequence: TGTGCCAGCAGCTCTTACGGACTAGCGGCTACCACAGATACGCAGTATTTT.

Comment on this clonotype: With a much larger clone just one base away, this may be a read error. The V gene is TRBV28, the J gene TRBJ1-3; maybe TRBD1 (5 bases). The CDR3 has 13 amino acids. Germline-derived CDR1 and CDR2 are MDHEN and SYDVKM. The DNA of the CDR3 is TGTGCCAGCACCGCGGGGAGGGGAATCACCATATATTTT. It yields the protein CASTAGRGITIYF.

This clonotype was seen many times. The DNA of the CDR3 is TGCAGCGTTGAAAGGGGAACAGGCGGGGAGCTGTTTTTT. Its translation is CSVERGTGGELFF. The chain couples TRBV29-1 to TRBJ2-2; D possibly corresponds to TRBD1 (5 bases). The germline V and J ends were trimmed by 2 bases and 7 bases, with 11 bases remaining between them. Looked up from germline, CDR1 is SQVTM and CDR2 is ANQGSEA. The CDR3 has 13 residues.

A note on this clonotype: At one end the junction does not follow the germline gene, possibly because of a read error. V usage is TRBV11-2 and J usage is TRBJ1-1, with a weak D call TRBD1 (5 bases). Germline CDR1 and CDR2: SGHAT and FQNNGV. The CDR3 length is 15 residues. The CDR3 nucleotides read TGTGCCAGCAGCTTAGAGCCAGGGCCCAACACTGGAGCTTTCTTT. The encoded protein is CASSLEPGPNTGAFF.

This chain's CDR3 is CASSVEGQGFQPQHF. In DNA form, the CDR3 reads TGTGCCAGCAGCGTAGAAGGACAGGGTTTTCAGCCCCAGCATTTT. V is TRBV5-8 and J is TRBJ1-5; 8 bases align to TRBD1. The V gene's germline CDR1 is SGHTS and CDR2 YDEGEE. After removal of 4 bases from V and 6 bases from J, the junction contained 9 bases not matched to a gene. CDR3 size: 15 residues.